What follows is one T cell receptor (beta chain) and its context. Which antigen it targets is not known. No quality values exist for individual bases; no much larger clone is one base distant. The protocol used for the library was 5' RACE. TCRdb shows the sequencer as Illumina HiSeq 2000. Template switching introduced a universal primer binding site; the final cDNA contained a unique molecular identifier, enabling accurate counting of TCR cDNA molecules. Specific primers in the conserved constant-segment region were used to synthesize first-strand cDNA for TCR alpha and beta chains. To control for contamination, every cDNA library carried two barcodes: a SMART-Mk sample barcode plus Illumina barcodes. Two successive PCR steps introduced TruSeq adapter sequences along with Illumina sample barcodes. Sequencing of the TCR alpha and beta cDNA libraries was done on the Illumina HiSeq platform using custom primers. In the paper's pipeline: Unique molecular identifiers were extracted from raw reads with MiGEC, and CDR3 positions were determined with MiXCR. Recombination models were inferred per individual with the repgenHMM and IGoR tools using an EM algorithm. Shared clonotypes were analyzed with the tcR package in R, and sharing was normalized by the product of cloneset sizes. To study raw recombination free of thymic and clonal selection effects, out-of-frame nonproductive sequences were analyzed. TCRdb trimmed public reads at Q25 via fastp, called clones via MiXCR and kept in-frame beta chains. Rows are unified per CDR3 protein, each entry keeping the most common DNA and genes. The V and J calls come from TCRdb's annotation, not from the publication. For this sample the table gives around 570,000 distinct CDR3 sequences, of which 9.6% were detected only once. The ten top clones hold roughly 3.2% of the sample.

From the cysteine through the phenylalanine, the CDR3 covers 15 amino acids. The only DNA kept is the CDR3, 45 bases in frame from the first base. CDR1 and CDR2 were assigned from the germline V gene (reference sequence) as SGHKS and YYEKEE. A distance of 11 bases separates the germline ends of V and J, which lose 3 bases and 2 bases respectively. The sample belongs to a study of identical twins (dated by TCRdb to about 2016). About the investigation overall: TCR alpha and beta repertoires from monozygotic twins, unrelated adults of various ages and cord blood were deep-sequenced to test whether fetal clonotypes persist. Replicate twin experiments were performed at different times using different library preparation protocols to rule out contamination.

The research as a whole found: Invariant T cells such as MAIT and iNKT could partly confound zero-insertion analyses, although diverse VJ usage argued against such confounding for most clonotypes. Because the same donors could not be followed over many years, conclusions were based on cross-sectional statistical analysis. Out-of-frame TCR alpha sequences shared between twins showed an excess of low generation-probability sequences compared with coincidental sharing between unrelated individuals. In monozygotic twins, recombination models systematically underestimated out-of-frame TCR alpha sharing, but the models matched the sharing seen between unrelated individuals. In beta out-of-frame sequences, excess twin sharing was weaker, because having fewer shared sequences lowered the signal-to-noise ratio. Fewer insertions were carried by abundant cord blood beta clonotypes, a similar but weaker trend appeared in young adult naive repertoires, and no such trend appeared in memory repertoires.

Every donor was a healthy Caucasian. Three pairs of female monozygotic twins, all aged about 18 to 30 years, were included in the twin cohort. Peripheral blood mononuclear cells were used as the source from which RNA for TCR libraries was isolated. The same sample was also used in a study of yellow fever vaccine responses in identical twins. The second publication reports: According to the authors, in identical twins the way T cells responded to vaccination appeared partly convergent and partly personalized. In the study, vaccine-responding T cell clones were precisely tracked in identical twins.

This TCR was sampled from a woman aged 18-35 years in good health. The chain is assembled from TRBV5-5 and TRBJ2-2; no confident D gene assignment can be made. Sequencing used PBMCs. Here the CDR3 is given as CASSSRHTNTGELFF. The DNA is TGTGCCAGCAGCTCAAGACACACCAACACCGGGGAGCTGTTTTTT.